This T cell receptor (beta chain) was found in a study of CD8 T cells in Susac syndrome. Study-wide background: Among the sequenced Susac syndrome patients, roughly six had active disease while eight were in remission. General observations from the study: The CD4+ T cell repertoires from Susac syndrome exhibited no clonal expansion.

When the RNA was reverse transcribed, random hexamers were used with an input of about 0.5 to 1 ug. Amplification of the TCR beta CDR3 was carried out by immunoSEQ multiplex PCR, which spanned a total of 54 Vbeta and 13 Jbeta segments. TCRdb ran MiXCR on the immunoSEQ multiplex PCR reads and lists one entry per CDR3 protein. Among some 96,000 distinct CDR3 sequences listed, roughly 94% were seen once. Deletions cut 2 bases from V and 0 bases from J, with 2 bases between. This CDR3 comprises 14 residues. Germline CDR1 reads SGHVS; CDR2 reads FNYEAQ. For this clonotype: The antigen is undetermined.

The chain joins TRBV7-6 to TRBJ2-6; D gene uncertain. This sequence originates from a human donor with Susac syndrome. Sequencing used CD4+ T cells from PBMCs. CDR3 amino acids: CASSLRSGANVLTF. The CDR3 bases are TGTGCCAGCAGCTTACGCTCTGGGGCCAACGTCCTGACTTTC. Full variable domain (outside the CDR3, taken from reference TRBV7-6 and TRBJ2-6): GAGVSQSPRYKVTKRGQDVALRCDPISGHVSLYWYRQALGQGPEFLTYFNYEAQQDKSGLPNDRFSAERPEGSISTLTIQRTEQRDSAMYRCASSLRSGANVLTFGAGSRLTVL.